The clone carrying this T cell receptor beta chain was recorded at least ten times. Antigen unknown. Unique molecular identifiers tagged every individual TCR cDNA molecule. MiXCR was run by TCRdb on the 5' RACE reads, yielding one entry per CDR3 protein. This sample has about 8,000 distinct CDR3 sequences, with over 9.5% found just once. Regarding time point: sample taken at primary tumor resection. Samples were donated by 72 untreated early-stage non-small cell lung cancer patients. Sequencing of whole RNA from tumor, nontumor lung or frozen PBMC involved no sorting. The CDR3 sequence is 15 residues long. Per germline, CDR1 LGHNT and CDR2 FRNRAP. V was pared by 0 bases and J by 0 bases, with 5 bases between. These data originate in a study of spatial heterogeneity in lung cancer. The overall study: Alpha-chain sequences were detected in numbers that were consistently lower than beta-chain sequences. Study results and limitations: Tracking of tumor mutation counts was seen in expanded intratumoral alpha and beta TCR counts.

The chain combines TRBV12-5 with TRBJ2-2; D uncertain. This TCR was recovered from a male donor with early-stage non-small cell lung cancer. Specimen: lung tumor tissue, collected at surgery. CDR3 DNA sequence: TGTGCTAGTGGTTTGGTTTGGGCGAACACCGGGGAGCTGTTTTTT. Protein: CASGLVWANTGELFF.